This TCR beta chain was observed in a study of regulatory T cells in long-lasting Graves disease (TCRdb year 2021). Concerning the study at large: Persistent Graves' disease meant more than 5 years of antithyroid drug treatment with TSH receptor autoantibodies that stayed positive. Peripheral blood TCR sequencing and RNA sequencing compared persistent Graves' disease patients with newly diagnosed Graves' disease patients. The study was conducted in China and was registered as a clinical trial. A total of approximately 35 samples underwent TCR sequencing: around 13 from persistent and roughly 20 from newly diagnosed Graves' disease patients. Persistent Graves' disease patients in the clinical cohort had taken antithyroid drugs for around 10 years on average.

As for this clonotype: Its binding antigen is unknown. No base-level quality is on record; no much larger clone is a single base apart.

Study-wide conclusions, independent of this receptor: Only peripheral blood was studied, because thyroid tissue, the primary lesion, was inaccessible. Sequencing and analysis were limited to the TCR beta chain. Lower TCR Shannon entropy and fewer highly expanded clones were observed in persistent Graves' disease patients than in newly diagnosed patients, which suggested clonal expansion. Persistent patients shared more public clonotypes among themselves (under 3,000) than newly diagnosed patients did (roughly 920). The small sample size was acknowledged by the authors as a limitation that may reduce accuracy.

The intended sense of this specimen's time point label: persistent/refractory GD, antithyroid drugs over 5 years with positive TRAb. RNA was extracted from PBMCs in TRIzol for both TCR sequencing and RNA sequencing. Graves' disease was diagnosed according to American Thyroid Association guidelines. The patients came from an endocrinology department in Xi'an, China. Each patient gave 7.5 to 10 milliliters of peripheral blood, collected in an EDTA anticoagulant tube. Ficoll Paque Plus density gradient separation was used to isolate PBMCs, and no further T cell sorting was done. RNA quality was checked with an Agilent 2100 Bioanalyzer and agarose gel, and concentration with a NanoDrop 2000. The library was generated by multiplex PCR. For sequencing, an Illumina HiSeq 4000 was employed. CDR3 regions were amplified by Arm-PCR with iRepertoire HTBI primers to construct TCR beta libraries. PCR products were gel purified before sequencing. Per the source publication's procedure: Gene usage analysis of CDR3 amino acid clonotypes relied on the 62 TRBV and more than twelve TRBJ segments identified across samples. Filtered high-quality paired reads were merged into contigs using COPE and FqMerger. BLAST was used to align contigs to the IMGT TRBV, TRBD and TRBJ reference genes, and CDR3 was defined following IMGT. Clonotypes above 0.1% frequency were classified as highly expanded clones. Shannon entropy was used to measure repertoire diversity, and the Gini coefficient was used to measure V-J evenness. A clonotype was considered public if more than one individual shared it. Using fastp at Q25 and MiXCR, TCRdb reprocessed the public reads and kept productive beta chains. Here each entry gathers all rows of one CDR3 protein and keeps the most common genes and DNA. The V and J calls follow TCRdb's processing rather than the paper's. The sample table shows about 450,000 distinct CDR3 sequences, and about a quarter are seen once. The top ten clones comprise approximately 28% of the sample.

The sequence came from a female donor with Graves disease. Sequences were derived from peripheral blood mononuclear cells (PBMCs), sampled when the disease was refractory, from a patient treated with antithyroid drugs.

This receptor carries the CDR3 CASVSGTNTGELFF. The nucleotides are TGTGCCAGCGTGAGCGGGACGAACACCGGGGAGCTGTTTTTT. The chain uses TRBV6-1 and TRBJ2-2, and 7 bases in between align with TRBD2. The junction shows trimming of 8 bases on V and 0 bases on J, and the gene matches do not reach 3 bases of it. There are 14 amino acids in the CDR3, from cysteine to phenylalanine inclusive. Only the CDR3 DNA stays, 42 bases, in frame from base 1. CDR1 and CDR2, looked up from the germline V gene, are MNHNS and SASEGT.